This TCR beta chain was sequenced during a study of blood T cell repertoires in COVID-19. The protocol was immunoSEQ multiplex PCR, while the TCRdb copy is restricted to in-frame clones and leaves out a portion. Altogether over 70,000 clones are present, about 90% being singletons, with the ten largest covering 11%. There are 14 residues in the CDR3. V was cut by 2 bases and J by 3 bases, with 9 bases left in between. Germline V gene sequence: CDR1 MNHEY, CDR2 SMNVEV (reference sequence). The sequenced sample was peripheral blood. This TCR came from an elderly man with acute or convalescent COVID-19. V usage is TRBV27 and J usage is TRBJ2-3; D perhaps matches TRBD1 (5 bases). For the CDR3, the DNA is TGTGCCAGCAGTTTAAGTCCAGGGACAGATACGCAGTATTTT. Its protein product is CASSLSPGTDTQYF.